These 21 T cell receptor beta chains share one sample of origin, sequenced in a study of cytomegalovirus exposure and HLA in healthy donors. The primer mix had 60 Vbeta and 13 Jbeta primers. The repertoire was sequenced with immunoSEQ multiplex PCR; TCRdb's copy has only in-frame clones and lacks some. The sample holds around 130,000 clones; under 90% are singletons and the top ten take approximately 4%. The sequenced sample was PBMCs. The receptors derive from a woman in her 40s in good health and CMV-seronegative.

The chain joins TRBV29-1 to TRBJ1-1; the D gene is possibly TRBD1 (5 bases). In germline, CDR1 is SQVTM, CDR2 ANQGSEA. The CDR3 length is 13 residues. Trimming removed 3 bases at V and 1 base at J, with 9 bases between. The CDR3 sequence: CSVDMGGNTEAFF. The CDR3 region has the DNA TGCAGCGTTGATATGGGGGGGAACACTGAAGCTTTCTTT.

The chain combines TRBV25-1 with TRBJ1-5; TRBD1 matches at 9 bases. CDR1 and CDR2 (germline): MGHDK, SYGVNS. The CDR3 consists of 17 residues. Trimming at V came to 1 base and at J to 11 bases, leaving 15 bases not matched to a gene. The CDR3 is CASSEFGDRVKMWTQHF. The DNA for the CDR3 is TGTGCCAGCAGTGAATTTGGGGACAGGGTGAAGATGTGGACCCAGCATTTT.

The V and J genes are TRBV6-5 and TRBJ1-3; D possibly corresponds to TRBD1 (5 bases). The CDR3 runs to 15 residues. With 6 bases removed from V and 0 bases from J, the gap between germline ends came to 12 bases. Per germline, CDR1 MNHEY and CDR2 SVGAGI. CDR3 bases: TGTGCCAGCAGCAGGACAAAGAGCTCTGGAAACACCATATATTTT. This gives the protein CASSRTKSSGNTIYF.

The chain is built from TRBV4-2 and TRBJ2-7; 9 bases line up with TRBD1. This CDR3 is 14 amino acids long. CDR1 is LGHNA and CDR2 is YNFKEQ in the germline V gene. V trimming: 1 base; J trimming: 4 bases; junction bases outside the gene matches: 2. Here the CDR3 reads CASSQGQGDYEQYF. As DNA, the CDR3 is TGTGCCAGCAGCCAAGGACAGGGGGATTACGAGCAGTACTTC.

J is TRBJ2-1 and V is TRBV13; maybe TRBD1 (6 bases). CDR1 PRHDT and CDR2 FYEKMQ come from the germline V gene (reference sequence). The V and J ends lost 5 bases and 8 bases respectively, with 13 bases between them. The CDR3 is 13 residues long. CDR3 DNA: TGTGCCAGCAGCCGGCTAGGGGGTGATGAGCAGTTCTTC. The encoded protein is CASSRLGGDEQFF.

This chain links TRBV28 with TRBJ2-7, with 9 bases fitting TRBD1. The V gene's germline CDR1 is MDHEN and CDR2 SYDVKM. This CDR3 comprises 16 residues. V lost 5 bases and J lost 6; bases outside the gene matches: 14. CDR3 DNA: TGTGCCAGCAGTCTGCCTCAGGGGACAGGGACTCCCGAGCAGTACTTC. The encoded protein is CASSLPQGTGTPEQYF.

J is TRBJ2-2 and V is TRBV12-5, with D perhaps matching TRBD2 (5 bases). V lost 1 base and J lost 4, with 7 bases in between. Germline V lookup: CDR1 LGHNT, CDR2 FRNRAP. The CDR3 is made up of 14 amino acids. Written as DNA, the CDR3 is TGTGCTAGTGGTTTGGGGACTCTCACCGGGGAGCTGTTTTTT. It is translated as CASGLGTLTGELFF.

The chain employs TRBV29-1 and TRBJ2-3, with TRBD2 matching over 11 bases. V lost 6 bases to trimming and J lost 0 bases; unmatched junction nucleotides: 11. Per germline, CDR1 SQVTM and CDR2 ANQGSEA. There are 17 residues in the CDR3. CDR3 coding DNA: TGCAGCGTCGCCGGGACTAGCGGATCCTCTAGCACAGATACGCAGTATTTT. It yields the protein CSVAGTSGSSSTDTQYF.

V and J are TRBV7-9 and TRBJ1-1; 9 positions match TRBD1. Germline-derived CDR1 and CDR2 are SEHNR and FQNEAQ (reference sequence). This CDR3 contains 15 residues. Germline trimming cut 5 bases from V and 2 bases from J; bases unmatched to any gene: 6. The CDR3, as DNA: TGTGCCAGCAGCCTATCGGGACAGGGTAACACTGAAGCTTTCTTT. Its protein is CASSLSGQGNTEAFF. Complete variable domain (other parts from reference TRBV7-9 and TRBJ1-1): DTGVSQNPRHKITKRGQNVTFRCDPISEHNRLYWYRQTLGQGPEFLTYFQNEAQLEKSRLLSDRFSAERPKGSFSTLEIQRTEQGDSAMYLCASSLSGQGNTEAFFGQGTRLTVV.

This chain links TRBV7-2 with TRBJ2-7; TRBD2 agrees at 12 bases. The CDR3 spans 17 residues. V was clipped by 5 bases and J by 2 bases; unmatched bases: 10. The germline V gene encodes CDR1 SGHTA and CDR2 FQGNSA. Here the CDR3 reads CASSNGGLAGGTYEQYF. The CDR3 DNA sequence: TGTGCCAGCAGCAATGGGGGCCTAGCGGGAGGGACCTACGAGCAGTACTTC.

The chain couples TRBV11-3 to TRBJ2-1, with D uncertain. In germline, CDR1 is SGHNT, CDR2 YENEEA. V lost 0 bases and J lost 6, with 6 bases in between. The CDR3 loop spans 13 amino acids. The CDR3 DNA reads TGTGCCAGCAGCTTAGATCAGATCAATGAGCAGTTCTTC. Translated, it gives CASSLDQINEQFF.

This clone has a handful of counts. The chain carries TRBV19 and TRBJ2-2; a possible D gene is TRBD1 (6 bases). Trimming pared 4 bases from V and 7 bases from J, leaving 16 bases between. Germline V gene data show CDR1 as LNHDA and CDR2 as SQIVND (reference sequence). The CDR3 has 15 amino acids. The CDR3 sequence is CASSNRQGSIGELFF. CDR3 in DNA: TGTGCCAGTAGTAATAGGCAGGGGAGTATCGGGGAGCTGTTTTTT.

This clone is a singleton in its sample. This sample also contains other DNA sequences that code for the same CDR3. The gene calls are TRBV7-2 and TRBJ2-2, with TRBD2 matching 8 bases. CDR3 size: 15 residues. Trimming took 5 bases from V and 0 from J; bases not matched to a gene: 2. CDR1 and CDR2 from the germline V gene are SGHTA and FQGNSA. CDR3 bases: TGTGCCAGCAGCCCGGGACTAGCGAACACCGGGGAGCTGTTTTTT. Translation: CASSPGLANTGELFF.

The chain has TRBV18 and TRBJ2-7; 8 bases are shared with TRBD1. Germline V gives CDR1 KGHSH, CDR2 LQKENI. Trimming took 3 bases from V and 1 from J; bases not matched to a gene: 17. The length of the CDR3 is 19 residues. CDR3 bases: TGTGCCAGCTCACCTTCTCCAGCGGGCGGGACAGGCCTGTCCTACGAGCAGTACTTC. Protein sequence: CASSPSPAGGTGLSYEQYF.

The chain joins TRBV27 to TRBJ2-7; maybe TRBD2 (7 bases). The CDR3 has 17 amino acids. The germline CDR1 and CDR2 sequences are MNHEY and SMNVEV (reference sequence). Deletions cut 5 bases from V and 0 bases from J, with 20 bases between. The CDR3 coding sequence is TGTGCCAGCAGTCCTGACAGGTCAGCGGGGATCTCCTACGAGCAGTACTTC. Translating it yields CASSPDRSAGISYEQYF.

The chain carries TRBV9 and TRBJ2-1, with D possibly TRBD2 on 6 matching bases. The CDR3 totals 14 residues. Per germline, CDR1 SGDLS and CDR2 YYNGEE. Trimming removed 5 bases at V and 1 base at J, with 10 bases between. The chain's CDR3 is CASSGSGSYNEQFF. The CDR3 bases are TGTGCCAGCAGTGGTAGCGGATCCTACAATGAGCAGTTCTTC.

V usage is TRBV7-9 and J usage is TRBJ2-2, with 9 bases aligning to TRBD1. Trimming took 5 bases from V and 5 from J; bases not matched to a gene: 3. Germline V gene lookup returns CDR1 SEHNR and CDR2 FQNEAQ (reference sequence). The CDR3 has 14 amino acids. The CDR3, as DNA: TGTGCCAGCAGCGCGGGACAGGGTACCGGGGAGCTGTTTTTT. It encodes CASSAGQGTGELFF.

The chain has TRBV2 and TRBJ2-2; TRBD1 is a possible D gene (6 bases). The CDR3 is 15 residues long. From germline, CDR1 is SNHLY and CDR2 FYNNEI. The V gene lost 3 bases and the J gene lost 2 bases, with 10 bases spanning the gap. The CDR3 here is CASSEETGNTGELFF. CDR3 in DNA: TGTGCCAGCAGTGAGGAGACAGGAAACACCGGGGAGCTGTTTTTT.

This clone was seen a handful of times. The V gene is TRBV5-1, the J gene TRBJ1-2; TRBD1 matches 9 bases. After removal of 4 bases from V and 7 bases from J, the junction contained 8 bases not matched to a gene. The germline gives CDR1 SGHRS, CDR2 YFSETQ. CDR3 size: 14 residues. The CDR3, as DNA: TGCGCCAGCAGCCTACAGGGGGCGCAGGGTGGCTACACCTTC. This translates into CASSLQGAQGGYTF.

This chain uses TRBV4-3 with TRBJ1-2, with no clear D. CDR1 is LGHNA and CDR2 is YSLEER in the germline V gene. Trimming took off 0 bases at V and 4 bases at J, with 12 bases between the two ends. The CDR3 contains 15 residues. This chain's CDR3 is CASSQDTRNSYGYTF. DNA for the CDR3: TGCGCCAGCAGCCAAGATACCAGGAACTCCTATGGCTACACCTTC.

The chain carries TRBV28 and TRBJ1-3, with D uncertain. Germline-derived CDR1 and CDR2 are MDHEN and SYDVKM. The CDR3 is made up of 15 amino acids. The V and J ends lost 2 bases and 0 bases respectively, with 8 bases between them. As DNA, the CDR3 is TGTGCCAGCAGTTTACTGGGAGACTCTGGAAACACCATATATTTT. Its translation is CASSLLGDSGNTIYF.